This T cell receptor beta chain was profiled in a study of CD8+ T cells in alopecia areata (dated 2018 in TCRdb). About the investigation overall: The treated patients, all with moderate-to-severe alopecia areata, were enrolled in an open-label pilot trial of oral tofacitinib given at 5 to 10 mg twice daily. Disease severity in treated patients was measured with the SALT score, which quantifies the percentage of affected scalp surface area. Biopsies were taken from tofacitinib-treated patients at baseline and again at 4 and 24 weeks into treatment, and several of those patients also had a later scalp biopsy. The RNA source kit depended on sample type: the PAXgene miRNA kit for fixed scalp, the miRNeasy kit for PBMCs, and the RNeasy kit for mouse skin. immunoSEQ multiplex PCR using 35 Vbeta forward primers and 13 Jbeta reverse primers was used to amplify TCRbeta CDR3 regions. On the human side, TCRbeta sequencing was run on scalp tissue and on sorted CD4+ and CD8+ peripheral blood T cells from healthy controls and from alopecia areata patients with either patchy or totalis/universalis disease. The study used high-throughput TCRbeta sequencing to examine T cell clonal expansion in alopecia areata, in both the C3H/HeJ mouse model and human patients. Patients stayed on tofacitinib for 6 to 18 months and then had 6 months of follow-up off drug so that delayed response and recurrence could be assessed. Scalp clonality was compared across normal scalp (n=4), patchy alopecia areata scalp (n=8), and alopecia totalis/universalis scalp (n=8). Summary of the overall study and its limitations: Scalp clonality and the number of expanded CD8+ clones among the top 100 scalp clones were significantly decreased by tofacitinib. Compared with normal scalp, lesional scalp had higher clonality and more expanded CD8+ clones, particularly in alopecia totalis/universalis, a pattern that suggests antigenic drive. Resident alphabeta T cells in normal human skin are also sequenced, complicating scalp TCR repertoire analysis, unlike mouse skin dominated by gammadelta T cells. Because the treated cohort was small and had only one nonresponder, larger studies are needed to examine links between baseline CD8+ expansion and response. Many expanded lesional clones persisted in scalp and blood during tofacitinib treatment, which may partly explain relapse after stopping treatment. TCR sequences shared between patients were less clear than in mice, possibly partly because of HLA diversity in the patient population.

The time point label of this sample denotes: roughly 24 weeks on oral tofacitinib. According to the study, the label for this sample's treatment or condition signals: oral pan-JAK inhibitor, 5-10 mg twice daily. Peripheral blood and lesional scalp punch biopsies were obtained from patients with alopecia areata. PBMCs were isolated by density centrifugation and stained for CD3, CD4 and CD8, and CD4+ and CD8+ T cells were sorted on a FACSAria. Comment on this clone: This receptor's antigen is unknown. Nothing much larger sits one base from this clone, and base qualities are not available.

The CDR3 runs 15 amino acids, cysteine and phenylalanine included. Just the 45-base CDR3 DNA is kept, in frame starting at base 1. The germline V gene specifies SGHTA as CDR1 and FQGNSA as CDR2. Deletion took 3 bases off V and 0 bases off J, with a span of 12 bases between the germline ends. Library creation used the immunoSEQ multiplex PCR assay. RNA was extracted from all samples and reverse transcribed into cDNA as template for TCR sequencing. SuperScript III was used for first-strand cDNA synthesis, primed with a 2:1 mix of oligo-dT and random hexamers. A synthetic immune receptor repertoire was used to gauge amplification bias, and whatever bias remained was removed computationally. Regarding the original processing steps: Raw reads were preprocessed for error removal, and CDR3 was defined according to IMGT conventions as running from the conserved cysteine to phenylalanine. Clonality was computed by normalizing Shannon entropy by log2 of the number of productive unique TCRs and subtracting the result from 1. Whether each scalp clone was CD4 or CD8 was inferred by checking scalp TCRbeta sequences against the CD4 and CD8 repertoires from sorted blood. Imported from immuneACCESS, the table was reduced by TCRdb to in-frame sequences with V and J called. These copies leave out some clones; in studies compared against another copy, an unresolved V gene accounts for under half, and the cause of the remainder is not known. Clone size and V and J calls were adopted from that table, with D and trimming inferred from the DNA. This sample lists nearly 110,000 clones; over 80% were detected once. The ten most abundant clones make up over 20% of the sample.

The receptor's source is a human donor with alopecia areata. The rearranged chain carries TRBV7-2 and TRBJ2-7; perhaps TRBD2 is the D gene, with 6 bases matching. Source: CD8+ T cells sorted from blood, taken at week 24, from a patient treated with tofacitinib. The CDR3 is CASSFGSSASYEQYF. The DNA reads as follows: TGTGCCAGCAGCTTCGGGAGCAGTGCCTCCTACGAGCAGTACTTC.